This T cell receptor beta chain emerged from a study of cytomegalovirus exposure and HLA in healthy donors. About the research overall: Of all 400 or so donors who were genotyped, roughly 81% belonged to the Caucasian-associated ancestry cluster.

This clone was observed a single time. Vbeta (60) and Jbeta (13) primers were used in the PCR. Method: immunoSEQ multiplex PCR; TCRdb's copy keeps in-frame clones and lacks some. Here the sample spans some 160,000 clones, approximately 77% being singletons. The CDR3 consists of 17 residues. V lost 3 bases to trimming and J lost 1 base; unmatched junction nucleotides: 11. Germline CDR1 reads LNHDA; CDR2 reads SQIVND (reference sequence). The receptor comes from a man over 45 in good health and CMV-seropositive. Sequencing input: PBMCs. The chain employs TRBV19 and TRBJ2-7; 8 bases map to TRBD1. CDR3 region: CASSIGSARGLSYEQYF. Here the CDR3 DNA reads TGTGCCAGTAGTATCGGCTCGGCCAGGGGGCTTTCCTACGAGCAGTACTTC. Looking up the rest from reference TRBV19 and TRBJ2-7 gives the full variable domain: DGGITQSPKYLFRKEGQNVTLSCEQNLNHDAMYWYRQDPGQGLRLIYYSQIVNDFQKGDIAEGYSVSREKKESFPLTVTSAQKNPTAFYLCASSIGSARGLSYEQYFGPGTRLTVT.